The 9 T cell receptor beta chains below were found in one sample sequenced in a study of response to subunit inactivated influenza vaccine (dated by TCRdb to the late 2010s). To prepare the library, RT-PCR was applied. Sequencing was performed on an Illumina HiSeq 2500. TCRdb applied fastp at Q25 and MiXCR to the public reads, then kept only in-frame beta chains. Rows with one shared CDR3 protein collapse into an entry with the most common genes and DNA. This sample is represented by some 480,000 distinct CDR3 sequences; approximately 10% of them were singletons. 9.5% to 15% of the sample is taken by the ten largest. The time point label here, explained by the study, means: approximately 40 days after influenza vaccine administration. The sequences come from PBMCs from blood, collected about 40 days after vaccination. These receptors all stem from a man over 45 who received an inactivated influenza vaccine. Donor details come from another sample of the same person, matched by shared clones.

V usage is TRBV20-1 and J usage is TRBJ2-1; 8 bases map to TRBD2. CDR1 and CDR2 (germline): DFQATT, SNEGSKA (reference sequence). The CDR3 extends over 14 amino acids. V was pared by 2 bases and J by 7 bases, with 7 bases of the junction left unmatched. In DNA, the CDR3 is TGCAGTGCTAGAACCGGGACTAGGAGGAATGAGCAGTTCTTC. This encodes CSARTGTRRNEQFF.

The rearrangement links TRBV15 to TRBJ2-7, with D possibly TRBD1 on 6 matching bases. The CDR3 length is 14 residues. Trimming removed 2 bases at V and 3 bases at J, with 11 bases between. Per germline, CDR1 LNHNV and CDR2 YYDKDF (reference sequence). The CDR3: CATSRYDRSYEQYF. The CDR3 DNA sequence: TGTGCCACCAGCAGATACGACAGGAGCTACGAGCAGTACTTC.

In this sample, this clonotype turned up a few times. The rearrangement links TRBV5-1 to TRBJ2-7, with D hard to call. V was trimmed by 2 bases and J by 0 bases, leaving 15 bases between them. The CDR3 contains 16 residues. Germline loops: CDR1 SGHRS, CDR2 YFSETQ. Here the CDR3 reads CASSFDLGPTSYEQYF. The CDR3 DNA is TGCGCCAGCAGCTTCGACCTGGGTCCGACCTCCTACGAGCAGTACTTC. Using reference TRBV5-1 and TRBJ2-7 for the parts outside the CDR3, the full variable domain is KAGVTQTPRYLIKTRGQQVTLSCSPISGHRSVSWYQQTPGQGLQFLFEYFSETQRNKGNFPGRFSGRQFSNSRSEMNVSTLELGDSALYLCASSFDLGPTSYEQYFGPGTRLTVT.

The sample holds a few counts of this clonotype. This rearrangement joins TRBV7-2 to TRBJ2-2, with D perhaps matching TRBD2 (5 bases). CDR3 size: 16 residues. Germline CDR1 and CDR2: SGHTA and FQGNSA. V was trimmed by 5 bases and J by 6 bases, leaving 19 bases between them. CDR3 nucleotide sequence: TGTGCCAGCAGCCCACGGACGGAGGCGGTCTCCGGGGAGCTGTTTTTT. Translating it yields CASSPRTEAVSGELFF.

The table lists this clonotype with many counts. The chain has TRBV12-3 or TRBV12-4 and TRBJ2-5; no clear D. The V gene lost 2 bases and the J gene lost 2 bases, with 9 bases spanning the gap. The CDR3 spans 14 residues. This chain's CDR3 is CASSLRRQQETQYF. CDR3 in DNA: TGTGCCAGCAGTTTACGGCGGCAACAAGAGACCCAGTACTTC.

This clonotype was seen a handful of times. The genes are TRBV10-3 and TRBJ2-3; D might be TRBD2 (6 bases). The germline gives CDR1 ENHRY, CDR2 SYGVKD. V was cut by 6 bases and J by 4 bases, with 17 bases left in between. The CDR3 has 15 residues. CDR3 DNA sequence: TGTGCCATCAGGCCCGGCGGGGCCGGCGCAGATACGCAGTATTTT. Translating it yields CAIRPGGAGADTQYF.

About this clonotype: One end of the junction fails to match germline, which may point to a read error. The CDR3 DNA sequence: TGCAGCGCCCGGGACAGTTGGGGCAATCAGTCCCAGCATTTT. Encoded protein: CSARDSWGNQSQHF. The V gene is TRBV29-1, the J gene TRBJ1-5; the match to TRBD1 covers 7 bases. There are 14 residues in the CDR3. Germline assignment: CDR1 SQVTM and CDR2 ANQGSEA.

V is TRBV6-1 and J is TRBJ1-1; D is unclear. The CDR3 extends over 13 amino acids. Germline-derived CDR1 and CDR2 are MNHNS and SASEGT. Trimming shortened V by 6 bases and J by 0 bases, and 8 bases separated the two germline ends. The CDR3 loop is CASSKGLNTEAFF. In DNA, the CDR3 is TGTGCCAGCAGCAAAGGGTTGAACACTGAAGCTTTCTTT.

This clonotype has a count of ten or more. The chain has TRBV20-1 and TRBJ1-5; D is uncertain. With 7 bases removed from V and 2 bases from J, the gap between germline ends came to 12 bases. Per the germline V gene, CDR1 is DFQATT and CDR2 is SNEGSKA (reference sequence). This CDR3 comprises 13 residues. The CDR3 DNA reads TGCAGTGTACGAGGAGGTGGCAATCAGCCCCAGCATTTT. Translating gives CSVRGGGNQPQHF.